Included here is one T cell receptor (beta chain) sequence, with context. Its specificity is unknown. This sample stems from a study of metastatic and nonmetastatic thyroid tumors. Regarding the study as a whole: According to reports, the diversity of TCR beta was significantly higher in malignant thyroid tumors than in benign nodules, and this held in both blood and tumor samples.

TCRdb re-analyzed the PCR reads using MiXCR. The sample contains around 23,000 clones, 28% of which appear only once. Among the patients, none had received any treatment before thyroid surgery. Germline CDR1 is SNHLY and CDR2 is FYNNEI. The CDR3 totals 14 residues. V lost 6 bases and J 6 bases, leaving 17 bases between the germline ends. Sequenced input: tumor tissue. The clonotype comes from a male donor with papillary thyroid cancer or a benign thyroid nodule (not recorded which). Some clones in this sample may be carry-over from other donors' samples. The chain combines TRBV2 with TRBJ1-2, with D possibly matching TRBD1 (5 bases). CDR3 sequence reads: CASSVGQGGDGYTF. The CDR3 region has the DNA TGTGCCAGCAGCGTGGGGCAGGGTGGGGATGGCTACACCTTC.